A single sample gave rise to the 14 T cell receptor beta chains below, sequenced in a study of blood T cell repertoires in COVID-19. Sequencing was performed with immunoSEQ multiplex PCR; in TCRdb, only in-frame clones are kept and a portion is missing. The sample lists about 120,000 clones, 90% seen once, with about 1.9% in the top ten. Material: peripheral blood. These receptor sequences come from a human donor with active COVID-19. The donor label of this sample is uncertain.

The chain has TRBV6-6 and TRBJ2-7; no reliable D call. V shed 7 bases and J shed 5 bases, with 12 bases lying between them. This CDR3 comprises 12 residues. CDR1 and CDR2 (germline): MNHNY, SVGAGI (reference sequence). The CDR3 DNA reads TGTGCCAGCACCGAACACCGGGACGAGCAGTACTTC. As protein: CASTEHRDEQYF.

The chain couples TRBV19 to TRBJ2-6, with TRBD1 as a possible D gene (6 bases). Germline V CDR1 and CDR2: LNHDA, SQIVND (reference sequence). The CDR3 contains 18 residues. Trimming pared 4 bases from V and 0 bases from J, leaving 16 bases between. The CDR3 region is CASSRDGTPYSGANVLTF. As DNA, the CDR3 is TGTGCCAGTAGTAGAGACGGGACACCCTACTCTGGGGCCAACGTCCTGACTTTC.

This sequence joins TRBV27 and TRBJ2-7; TRBD1 matches 9 bases. The CDR3 is made up of 17 amino acids. Germline V gene lookup returns CDR1 MNHEY and CDR2 SMNVEV (reference sequence). V shed 3 bases and J 5 bases; nucleotides not matched to a gene: 14. CDR3 sequence reads: CASSFWVSDRGSHEQYF. The CDR3 nucleotides read TGTGCCAGCAGTTTCTGGGTGTCTGACAGGGGGAGCCACGAGCAGTACTTC.

The table lists this clone with a count of one. The CDR3 DNA follows: TGCGCCAGCAGCCAAGGCCCCCTAGCGGGGCAGAACGAGCAGTACTTC. Its protein is CASSQGPLAGQNEQYF. This chain uses TRBV4-1 with TRBJ2-7, with 9 bases lining up with TRBD2. Germline lookup yields CDR1 MGHRA and CDR2 YSYEKL. V was clipped by 1 base and J by 5 bases; unmatched bases: 9. The CDR3 has 16 residues.

V and J are TRBV13 and TRBJ2-5; TRBD2 aligns across 10 bases. V lost 5 bases, J lost 3 bases, and 6 bases stayed unmatched. The CDR3 is 15 residues long. Germline V gives CDR1 PRHDT, CDR2 FYEKMQ (reference sequence). The CDR3, as DNA: TGTGCCAGCAGCCAGAGCGGGGGGGCCGAAGAGACCCAGTACTTC. Amino acid sequence: CASSQSGGAEETQYF.

The chain has TRBV18 and TRBJ2-5, with 11 bases aligning to TRBD2. There are 15 residues in the CDR3. Germline CDR1 and CDR2: KGHSH and LQKENI. J was trimmed by 1 base and V by 2 bases; bases with no gene match: 0. The CDR3 sequence is CASSPGLAGQETQYF. The CDR3 DNA reads as TGTGCCAGCTCACCAGGACTAGCGGGCCAAGAGACCCAGTACTTC.

V is TRBV6-4 and J is TRBJ1-3; 8 nucleotides align to TRBD1. The germline V gene encodes CDR1 MRHNA and CDR2 SNTAGT. CDR3 length: 20 residues. With V trimmed by 3 bases and J by 0 bases, 16 bases remained unmatched. The CDR3 DNA follows: TGTGCCAGCAGTGAGCAAGAGACAGGGGACGAGAAGAGCTCTGGAAACACCATATATTTT. This encodes CASSEQETGDEKSSGNTIYF.

This clone was recorded once. The V and J genes are TRBV6-5 and TRBJ2-6, with D perhaps TRBD1 (6 bases). Germline V lookup: CDR1 MNHEY, CDR2 SVGAGI. The CDR3 has 15 residues. Deletions cut 5 bases from V and 1 base from J, with 9 bases between. The CDR3 DNA is TGTGCCAGCAGTCTTGACAGGTCTGGGGCCAACGTCCTGACTTTC. The encoded protein is CASSLDRSGANVLTF.

This sequence joins TRBV5-4 and TRBJ1-2, with D possibly TRBD1 on 6 matching bases. The CDR3 has 16 amino acids. Germline-derived CDR1 and CDR2 are SGHNT and YYREEE (reference sequence). V was trimmed by 4 bases and J by 8 bases, leaving 24 bases between them. In DNA form, the CDR3 reads TGTGCCAGCAGCCTAGCACTACAGGGAACTAACCAGGGCTACACCTTC. Its translation is CASSLALQGTNQGYTF.

As to this clone: The germline gene is not matched at one end of the junction; a read error may be the cause. The rearrangement links TRBV2 to TRBJ1-1; D is unresolved. Germline lookup yields CDR1 SNHLY and CDR2 FYNNEI. The CDR3 sequence is 12 residues long. The CDR3 here is CASVTPPTQAFF. CDR3 DNA: TGTGCCAGCGTAACCCCTCCCACTCAAGCTTTCTTT. The full variable domain, with the rest looked up from reference TRBV2 and TRBJ1-1, is EPEVTQTPSHQVTQMGQEVILRCVPISNHLYFYWYRQILGQKVEFLVSFYNNEISEKSEIFDDQFSVERPDGSNFTLKIRSTKLEDSAMYFCASVTPPTQAFFGQGTRLTVV.

The rearrangement joins TRBV12-5 to TRBJ1-3; 8 bases line up with TRBD1. The CDR3 totals 16 residues. CDR1 is LGHNT, CDR2 FRNRAP, per germline. V was pared by 5 bases and J by 1 base, with 7 bases of the junction left unmatched. CDR3 in amino acids: CASGPSQGASGNTIYF. Here the CDR3 DNA reads TGTGCTAGTGGTCCCTCGCAGGGGGCGTCTGGAAACACCATATATTTT.

This chain uses TRBV10-3 with TRBJ1-6; no clear D gene. V lost 4 bases, J lost 7 bases, and 11 bases lay in between. Germline V gene sequence: CDR1 ENHRY, CDR2 SYGVKD. This CDR3 spans 14 amino acids. The CDR3 nucleotides are TGTGCCATCAGTGTGAGGGATGGCAATTCACCCCTCCACTTT. Its protein is CAISVRDGNSPLHF.

The CDR3 loop reads CASSLEAYKTDRFYNEQFF. In DNA form, the CDR3 reads TGTGCCAGCAGCTTAGAAGCATATAAAACGGACAGGTTCTACAATGAGCAGTTCTTC. The chain is built from TRBV7-2 and TRBJ2-1; 7 bases agree with TRBD1. The CDR3 runs 19 residues. Per germline, CDR1 SGHTA and CDR2 FQGNSA. Unmatched junction bases numbered 15, after V lost 1 base and J lost 3 bases.

This clone was found once. This chain uses TRBV14 with TRBJ1-1, with a weak D call TRBD1 (5 bases). V was clipped by 4 bases and J by 6 bases, with 6 bases between them. This CDR3 region has 11 residues. Germline CDR1 reads SGHDN; CDR2 reads FVKESK. This chain's CDR3 is CASSRGPEAFF. CDR3 nucleotides: TGTGCCAGCAGCCGGGGCCCTGAAGCTTTCTTT. The complete variable domain, with remaining parts taken from reference TRBV14 and TRBJ1-1, reads EAGVTQFPSHSVIEKGQTVTLRCDPISGHDNLYWYRRVMGKEIKFLLHFVKESKQDESGMPNNRFLAERTGGTYSTLKVQPAELEDSGVYFCASSRGPEAFFGQGTRLTVV.